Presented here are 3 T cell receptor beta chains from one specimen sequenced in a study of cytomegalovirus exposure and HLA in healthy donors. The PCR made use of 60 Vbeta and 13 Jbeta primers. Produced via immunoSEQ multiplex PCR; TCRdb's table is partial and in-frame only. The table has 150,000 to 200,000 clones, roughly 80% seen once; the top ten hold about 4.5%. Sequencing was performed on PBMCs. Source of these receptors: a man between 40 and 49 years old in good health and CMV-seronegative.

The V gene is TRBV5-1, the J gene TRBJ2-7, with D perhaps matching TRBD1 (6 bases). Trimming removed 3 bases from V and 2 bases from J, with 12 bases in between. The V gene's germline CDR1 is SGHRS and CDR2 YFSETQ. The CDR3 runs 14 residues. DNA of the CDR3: TGCGCCAGCAGCTCCGGACAGTCGACCTACGAGCAGTACTTC. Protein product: CASSSGQSTYEQYF.

CDR3 amino acids: CASSLEDRGHEQYF. The CDR3 DNA reads as TGTGCCAGCAGCCTTGAGGACAGGGGCCACGAGCAGTACTTC. This chain uses TRBV7-6 with TRBJ2-7, with 9 bases matching TRBD1. The germline CDR1 and CDR2 sequences are SGHVS and FNYEAQ. J gave up 5 bases and V 5 bases, and 7 bases lay outside the gene matches. This CDR3 region has 14 residues.

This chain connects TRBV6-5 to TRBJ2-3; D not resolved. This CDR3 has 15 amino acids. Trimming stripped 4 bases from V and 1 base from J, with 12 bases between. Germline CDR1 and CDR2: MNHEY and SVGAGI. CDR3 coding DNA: TGTGCCAGCAGTTCTAGACCAGTGGGCACAGATACGCAGTATTTT. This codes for CASSSRPVGTDTQYF.